The rows below give T cell receptor beta chains drawn from one sample of a study of OX40 agonist ivuxolimab in advanced cancers. Assay: immunoSEQ multiplex PCR; the TCRdb copy retains only in-frame clones and omits some. The table shows around 49,000 clones, with more than 75% occurring only once. The sequences come from CD4+ or CD8+ T cells sorted from blood, collected in a trial of the OX40 agonist ivuxolimab. Receptors originate from an adult with an advanced solid tumor such as melanoma, head and neck, liver or kidney cancer. Each CDR3 is given with its conserved first and last residue. A D gene is named only where the DNA matches it firmly. Only some rows state a clone size, as once, few, many or a class for expanded clones.

clone_size	d_call	v_call	j_call	cdr3_nt	cdr3_aa
.	TRBD1	TRBV29-1	TRBJ1-1	TGCAGCGTTTACAGGGGCGGGGGCACTGAAGCTTTCTTT	CSVYRGGGTEAFF
.	.	TRBV9	TRBJ2-3	TGTGCCAGCAGCTACACAGATACGCAGTATTTT	CASSYTDTQYF
.	.	TRBV13	TRBJ2-7	TGTGCCAGCAGTTTGCTCGGGACGGCGTCCTACGAGCAGTACTTC	CASSLLGTASYEQYF
.	.	TRBV7-6	TRBJ2-3	TGTGCCAGCAGCTCCCGGTCCGACGGGAGCACAGATACGCAGTATTTT	CASSSRSDGSTDTQYF
.	.	TRBV27	TRBJ2-7	TGTGCCAGCAGTTTAAGGGAGAGCTCCTACGAGCAGTACTTC	CASSLRESSYEQYF
.	.	TRBV6-1	TRBJ1-2	TGTGCCAGCAGAGTAGGGGGGGGACCTTCCTATGGCTACACCTTC	CASRVGGGPSYGYTF
.	.	TRBV7-8	TRBJ1-2	TGTGCCAGCAGCCCAGGGCTGGCCTATGGCTACACCTTC	CASSPGLAYGYTF
.	.	TRBV28	TRBJ1-5	TGTGCCAGCAGTTTAGGCGGCACCAATCAGCCCCAGCATTTT	CASSLGGTNQPQHF
many	.	TRBV15	TRBJ1-2	TGTGCCACCAGCAGAGTCGCTAACTATGGCTACACCTTC	CATSRVANYGYTF
.	.	TRBV11-3	TRBJ2-3	TGTGCCAGCAGCTTTGAAGCGGAGCCCACAGATACGCAGTATTTT	CASSFEAEPTDTQYF
.	.	TRBV11-2	TRBJ1-2	TGTGCCAGCAGCTTACGCGGCTATGGCTACACCTTC	CASSLRGYGYTF
.	TRBD1	TRBV13	TRBJ1-2	TGTGCCAGCAGCTCCGGGACAGGGAAAGACTATGGCTACACCTTC	CASSSGTGKDYGYTF
.	.	TRBV19	TRBJ1-3	TGTGCCAGTAGTATCAGCCGGGGCTCTGGAAACACCATATATTTT	CASSISRGSGNTIYF
.	TRBD1	TRBV7-8	TRBJ2-7	TGTGCCAGCAGCTTATCTCCCGGGACAGGGAAATACGAGCAGTACTTC	CASSLSPGTGKYEQYF
once	TRBD1	TRBV5-6	TRBJ2-7	TGTGCCAGCAGCTTCACGGACAGGGCGGACGAGCAGTACTTC	CASSFTDRADEQYF
.	TRBD1	TRBV11-2	TRBJ2-1	TGTGCCAGCAGCCAAAGGGACAGATACAATGAGCAGTTCTTC	CASSQRDRYNEQFF
.	.	TRBV6-5	TRBJ2-7	TGTGCCAGCAGTTACCGGGGTAGATCCTACGAGCAGTACTTC	CASSYRGRSYEQYF
.	TRBD1	TRBV11-2	TRBJ2-3	TGTGCCAGCAGCTACCGAGGGGGGGACAGGGGGCCTAAACCAGATACGCAGTATTTT	CASSYRGGDRGPKPDTQYF
.	.	TRBV13	TRBJ1-3	TGTGCCAGCAGCTTACTTTCACAGATTGGAAACACCATATATTTT	CASSLLSQIGNTIYF
.	.	TRBV5-4	TRBJ1-1	TGTGCCAGCAGCCGAGATCGAACTGAAGCTTTCTTT	CASSRDRTEAFF
.	.	TRBV5-6	TRBJ2-2	TGTGCCAGCGACTGGAACGGGGAGCTGTTTTTT	CASDWNGELFF
medium-sized	TRBD1	TRBV11-2	TRBJ2-7	TGTGCCAGCAGCTTGGCACAGGGGGCCCACGAGCAGTACTTC	CASSLAQGAHEQYF